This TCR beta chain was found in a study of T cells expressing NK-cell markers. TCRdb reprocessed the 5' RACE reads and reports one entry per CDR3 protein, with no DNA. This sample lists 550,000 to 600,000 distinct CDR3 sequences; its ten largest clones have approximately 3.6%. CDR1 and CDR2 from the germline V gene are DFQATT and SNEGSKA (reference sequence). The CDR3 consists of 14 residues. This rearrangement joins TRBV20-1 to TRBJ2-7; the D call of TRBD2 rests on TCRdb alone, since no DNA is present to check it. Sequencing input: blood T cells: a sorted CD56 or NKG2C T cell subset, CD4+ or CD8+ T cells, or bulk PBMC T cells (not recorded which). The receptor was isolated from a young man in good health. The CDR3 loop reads CSAPRLAEIYEQYF.